The rows below give T cell receptor beta chains drawn from one sample of a study of cytomegalovirus exposure and HLA in healthy donors. Produced via immunoSEQ multiplex PCR; TCRdb's table is partial and in-frame only. This table holds 140,000 to 150,000 clones, roughly 88% found once. Sequencing was carried out using PBMCs. Source of these receptors: a woman aged 40 to 50 in good health and CMV-seronegative. Both conserved end residues are part of each CDR3. Fields, in order: clone size, J gene, V gene, D gene, CDR3 protein, CDR3 DNA. A D gene is named only where the DNA matches it firmly. Some rows have no size entry. The others give once, few or many, or a class for an expanded clone.

- TRBJ2-3 TRBV27 TRBD2 CASSTIAGGRDTQYF TGTGCCAGCAGTACCATAGCGGGAGGGAGGGATACGCAGTATTTT
once TRBJ2-5 TRBV10-3 - CAISEWWGDQETQYF TGTGCCATCAGTGAGTGGTGGGGAGACCAAGAGACCCAGTACTTC
- TRBJ2-5 TRBV5-6 - CASSLYSTETQYF TGTGCCAGCAGCTTGTATAGTACGGAGACCCAGTACTTC
- TRBJ2-1 TRBV28 TRBD1 CASRRRTGTRESYNEQFF TGTGCCAGCAGACGGAGGACAGGGACGCGTGAGTCCTACAATGAGCAGTTCTTC
- TRBJ2-7 TRBV27 - CASSPGAGYEQYF TGTGCCAGCAGTCCAGGGGCCGGTTACGAGCAGTACTTC
- TRBJ2-7 TRBV7-6 - CASSPPGLLLNEQYF TGTGCCAGCAGCCCCCCCGGACTCCTCCTGAACGAGCAGTACTTC
- TRBJ1-3 TRBV9 - CASSDSGFLSGNTIYF TGTGCCAGCAGTGACTCCGGGTTTCTCTCTGGAAACACCATATATTTT
- TRBJ2-1 TRBV2 TRBD2 CASVTGTSNEQFF TGTGCCAGCGTAACCGGGACTAGCAATGAGCAGTTCTTC
- TRBJ2-5 TRBV29-1 TRBD1 CSVEPGQDQETQYF TGCAGCGTTGAACCGGGACAGGACCAAGAGACCCAGTACTTC
- TRBJ1-1 TRBV6-6 TRBD1 CASKRDQGAAEAFF TGTGCCAGTAAACGTGATCAGGGGGCTGCTGAAGCTTTCTTT
- TRBJ2-2 TRBV28 TRBD2 CASSLLGLVGTGELFF TGTGCCAGCAGTTTATTGGGACTAGTCGGCACCGGGGAGCTGTTTTTT
- TRBJ2-7 TRBV19 TRBD1 CASSTPDRPDEQYF TGTGCCAGTAGTACTCCGGACAGGCCGGACGAGCAGTACTTC
once TRBJ1-4 TRBV19 TRBD1 CASNKDRNEKLFF TGTGCCAGTAACAAGGACAGGAATGAAAAACTGTTTTTT